These T cell receptor beta chains were read from a single sample in a study of regulatory T cells in long-lasting Graves disease. Using its own MiXCR run on the multiplex PCR reads, TCRdb lists one record per CDR3 protein. The table lists hundreds of thousands of distinct CDR3 sequences, roughly 15% of them singletons. This sample was shared with a second study, whose subject was T cells in Graves' hyperthyroidism and ophthalmopathy.

Sequencing used peripheral blood mononuclear cells (PBMCs), obtained at new diagnosis, from a patient treated with antithyroid drugs. The origin of the receptors is a woman younger than 45 with Graves disease. CDR3s include the opening cysteine and the closing phenylalanine or tryptophan. Each record gives: J gene, clone size, D gene, V gene, CDR3 DNA, CDR3 protein. D genes are given only for firm matches. Only some rows state a clone size, as once, few, many or a class for expanded clones.

J: TRBJ1-1
size: many
D: -
V: TRBV19
DNA: TGTGCCAGTAAGGGGCAGGCCTCGAACACTGAAGCTTTCTTT
CDR3: CASKGQASNTEAFF

J: TRBJ1-5
size: -
D: -
V: TRBV20-1
DNA: -
CDR3: CSAREASGNEQYFGPGQPQHF

J: TRBJ1-3
size: many
D: -
V: TRBV2
DNA: TGTGCCAGCAAAAGATACCGGGACAACTCTGGAAACACCATATATTTT
CDR3: CASKRYRDNSGNTIYF

J: TRBJ2-7
size: -
D: -
V: TRBV7-2
DNA: TGTGCCAGCAGTTCAACCGGCAAGTCGGGTGGACTCTACGAGCAGTACTTC
CDR3: CASSSTGKSGGLYEQYF

J: TRBJ2-1
size: -
D: -
V: TRBV18
DNA: TGTGCCAGCTCACCAGGACCTCCTGAGCAGTTCTTC
CDR3: CASSPGPPEQFF

J: TRBJ1-6
size: many
D: -
V: TRBV7-2
DNA: TGTGCCAGCAGCTTCGGGACGCAGTCACCCCTCCACTTT
CDR3: CASSFGTQSPLHF

J: TRBJ1-3
size: many
D: -
V: TRBV6-1
DNA: TGTGCCAGTACCCGGGACGCTGATTTTGGAAACACCATATATTTT
CDR3: CASTRDADFGNTIYF

J: TRBJ1-1
size: many
D: -
V: TRBV28
DNA: TGTGCCAGCAGTCGACATTCCGGCGGGACTGAAGCTTTCTTT
CDR3: CASSRHSGGTEAFF

J: TRBJ2-7
size: many
D: -
V: TRBV5-1
DNA: TGCGCCAGCAGCTTTTCGGGGGGCCACGAGCAGTACTTC
CDR3: CASSFSGGHEQYF

J: TRBJ1-6
size: many
D: -
V: TRBV6-1
DNA: TGTGCCAGCATTCCAACAGGGAGGGATTCACCCCTCCACTTT
CDR3: CASIPTGRDSPLHF

J: TRBJ1-5
size: -
D: TRBD1
V: TRBV19
DNA: TGTGCCAGTCACCTCAGGGGGCGCGGGAATCAGCCCCAGCATTTT
CDR3: CASHLRGRGNQPQHF

J: TRBJ1-1
size: many
D: -
V: TRBV11-2
DNA: TGTGCCAGCAGCTTAGCTGCGGGTGCAGGGACTGAAGCTTTCTTT
CDR3: CASSLAAGAGTEAFF

J: TRBJ2-1
size: many
D: -
V: TRBV27
DNA: TGTGCCAGCAGTGTACGAGATGAGGGTAGGTCTTACAATGAGCAGTTCTTC
CDR3: CASSVRDEGRSYNEQFF

J: TRBJ2-5
size: -
D: TRBD2
V: TRBV6-5
DNA: TGTGCCAGCAGTTACCGCCCCGGGACTAGCGGGCTCTCTGGGACCCAGTACTTC
CDR3: CASSYRPGTSGLSGTQYF

J: TRBJ1-1
size: -
D: -
V: TRBV5-1
DNA: TGCGCCAGCAGGACCAGCCGAATTAAAAAAAACACTGAAGCTTTCTTT
CDR3: CASRTSRIKKNTEAFF